The 14 T cell receptor beta chains reported below all come from one sample, sequenced in a study of T cell responses to AZD1222 COVID-19 vaccine. Profiled with immunoSEQ multiplex PCR; TCRdb holds only in-frame clones, not every one. The sample has about 86,000 clones, over 75% seen once. The material sequenced was peripheral blood, taken 28 days after the second AZD1222 dose. The source is an adult who received the AZD1222 COVID-19 vaccine.

The chain links TRBV11-3 to TRBJ1-1; D is ambiguous. Looked up from germline, CDR1 is SGHNT and CDR2 is YENEEA. V was cut by 3 bases and J by 0 bases, with 11 bases left in between. The CDR3 is made up of 15 amino acids. The CDR3 nucleotides are TGTGCCAGCAGCTTTTATCCTGGCTTGAACACTGAAGCTTTCTTT. Its protein is CASSFYPGLNTEAFF.

The chain has TRBV10-2 and TRBJ2-7; 12 nucleotides align to TRBD2. Germline V CDR1 and CDR2: WSHSY, SAAADI. Trimming removed 6 bases from V and 3 bases from J; junction bases left unmatched: 3. The CDR3 extends over 14 amino acids. The DNA for the CDR3 is TGCGCCAGCAGACGGACTAGCGGGAACTACGAGCAGTACTTC. Encoded protein: CASRRTSGNYEQYF.

A word on this clone: One end of the junction is discordant with germline, which a read error may explain. The chain is built from TRBV29-1 and TRBJ2-7; D perhaps matches TRBD1 (6 bases). Germline-derived CDR1 and CDR2 are SQVTM and ANQGSEA. This CDR3 region has 13 residues. CDR3 amino acids: CSVEGDTTYEQYF. The DNA of the CDR3 is TGCAGCGTCGAAGGGGACACAACCTACGAGCAGTACTTC.

The chain uses TRBV7-2 and TRBJ2-1; D unresolved. The CDR3 is 17 amino acids. Germline lookup yields CDR1 SGHTA and CDR2 FQGNSA. V was pared by 1 base and J by 0 bases, with 13 bases between. CDR3 nucleotides: TGTGCCAGCAGCTTAGATTCGGGTTCGAGCTCCTACAATGAGCAGTTCTTC. This translates into CASSLDSGSSSYNEQFF.

The table lists this clone with a count of one. The genes are TRBV5-3 and TRBJ2-7, with TRBD2 matching 7 bases. TRBV5-3 is noted as an ORF with a role that remains uncertain. V dropped 0 bases and J dropped 2; count of bases not matched to a gene: 8. The CDR3 has 16 amino acids. Written as DNA, the CDR3 is TGTGCCAGAAGCTTGGTCCTAGCGGCCCGGGCCTACGAGCAGTACTTC. It is translated as CARSLVLAARAYEQYF.

The chain employs TRBV4-3 and TRBJ1-1; D unresolved. Trimming removed 0 bases from V and 0 bases from J, with 11 bases in between. CDR1 and CDR2 (germline): LGHNA, YSLEER. The CDR3 extends over 16 amino acids. CDR3 in amino acids: CASSQDAAQLNTEAFF. The CDR3 DNA reads as TGCGCCAGCAGCCAAGATGCTGCACAGCTGAACACTGAAGCTTTCTTT.

V usage is TRBV12-3 or TRBV12-4 and J usage is TRBJ2-2; weak D call: TRBD2 (5 bases). This CDR3 region has 13 residues. Trimming removed 3 bases at V and 7 bases at J, with 9 bases between. The CDR3 reads CASSFYGSGELFF. The CDR3 DNA reads as TGTGCCAGCAGTTTCTATGGGAGCGGGGAGCTGTTTTTT.

The J gene is TRBJ1-3, the V gene TRBV3-1 (or the pseudogene TRBV3-2); perhaps TRBD1 as D (6 bases). The CDR3 is 14 amino acids. V lost 4 bases and J 3 bases, leaving 10 bases between the germline ends. Germline CDR1 and CDR2: LGHDT and YNNKEL (reference sequence). CDR3 coding DNA: TGTGCCAGCAGCCCCCGGGACATTGGAAACACCATATATTTT. This gives the protein CASSPRDIGNTIYF.

J is TRBJ1-2 and V is TRBV5-5, with TRBD1 matching over 9 bases. V shed 7 bases and J 4 bases; nucleotides not matched to a gene: 5. The V gene's germline CDR1 is SGHKS and CDR2 YYEKEE (reference sequence). The CDR3 length is 13 residues. CDR3 protein: CASGMTGGYGYTF. CDR3 coding DNA: TGTGCCAGCGGGATGACAGGGGGCTATGGCTACACCTTC.

The chain uses TRBV28 and TRBJ2-5, with TRBD2 matching over 11 bases. The length of the CDR3 is 16 residues. Germline CDR1 MDHEN, CDR2 SYDVKM. V gave up 4 bases and J gave up 4 bases; unmatched junction bases: 8. Here the CDR3 reads CASSSILAGGRETQYF. The CDR3 DNA reads as TGTGCCAGCAGTTCGATCCTAGCGGGAGGACGAGAGACCCAGTACTTC. The full variable domain, in which reference TRBV28 and TRBJ2-5 provide the parts outside the CDR3, is DVKVTQSSRYLVKRTGEKVFLECVQDMDHENMFWYRQDPGLGLRLIYFSYDVKMKEKGDIPEGYSVSREKKERFSLILESASTNQTSMYLCASSSILAGGRETQYFGPGTRLLVL.

The chain links TRBV18 to TRBJ1-2; 8 nucleotides align to TRBD1. Germline V CDR1 and CDR2: KGHSH, LQKENI. The length of the CDR3 is 18 residues. The J segment lost 2 bases and the V segment lost 3 bases, leaving 14 bases of the junction unmatched. This chain's CDR3 is CASSPSGQGMGTNYGYTF. The CDR3 nucleotides are TGTGCCAGCTCACCCTCCGGACAGGGAATGGGGACAAACTATGGCTACACCTTC.

The chain uses TRBV6-2 or TRBV6-3 and TRBJ1-3; D not resolved. This CDR3 region has 15 residues. Looked up from germline, CDR1 is MNHEY and CDR2 is SVGEGT. Trimming shortened V by 3 bases and J by 0 bases, and 9 bases separated the two germline ends. DNA of the CDR3: TGTGCCAGCAGTTATAGGCGGAGCTCTGGAAACACCATATATTTT. This gives the protein CASSYRRSSGNTIYF.

Only a few counts were recorded for this clone. The chain joins TRBV11-3 to TRBJ2-7; 8 bases align to TRBD1. The CDR3 loop spans 14 amino acids. Germline V gives CDR1 SGHNT, CDR2 YENEEA. With V trimmed by 4 bases and J by 3 bases, 5 bases remained unmatched. The CDR3 region is CASSSGQGGYEQYF. In DNA form, the CDR3 reads TGTGCCAGCAGCTCCGGACAGGGAGGCTACGAGCAGTACTTC.

The chain carries TRBV11-2 and TRBJ2-7; 13 nucleotides match TRBD2. This CDR3 is built from 19 residues. The J segment lost 1 base and the V segment lost 2 bases, leaving 11 bases of the junction unmatched. CDR1 and CDR2 (germline): SGHAT, FQNNGV. The CDR3 region has the DNA TGTGCCAGCAGCTTAAAACTAGCGGGGGGGCTCCACGGATCCTACGAGCAGTACTTC. This codes for CASSLKLAGGLHGSYEQYF.